What follows describes a single T cell receptor (beta chain). Germline V gives CDR1 SGHVS, CDR2 FQNEAQ. The CDR3 contains 15 residues. V was pared by 1 base and J by 0 bases, with 7 bases between. This specimen comes from a study of cytomegalovirus exposure and HLA in healthy donors. At the level of the study: HLA-typed donors contributed some 83 million unique TCRs, which were held in an early data release.

PCR employed 60 Vbeta and 13 Jbeta primers. The table came from immunoSEQ multiplex PCR; TCRdb's copy has only in-frame clones and leaves some out. This table holds 95,000 to 120,000 clones, about 77% found once. This TCR was recovered from a woman in her thirties in good health and CMV-seropositive. The sequenced sample was PBMCs. The rearrangement uses TRBV7-8 and TRBJ1-3; no clear D gene. CDR3: CASSLDSLSGNTIYF. The CDR3 DNA follows: TGTGCCAGCAGCTTAGACAGCCTCTCTGGAAACACCATATATTTT.